The 27 T cell receptor beta chains listed next were all sequenced from one sample in a study of blood T cell repertoires in COVID-19. Sequencing used immunoSEQ multiplex PCR; TCRdb keeps in-frame clones, though not all of them. The sample contains about 59,000 clones, 79% of which appear only once. Sequenced material: peripheral blood. These TCRs come from a man in his sixties with acute or convalescent COVID-19.

This clone was detected a few times. The chain has TRBV9 and TRBJ2-1; the match to TRBD2 covers 7 bases. This CDR3 contains 14 residues. The ends lost 8 bases at V and 0 bases at J; junction bases unmatched: 5. From germline, CDR1 is SGDLS and CDR2 YYNGEE. The CDR3, as DNA: TGTGCCAGACGCGGGGGTAGCTCCTACAATGAGCAGTTCTTC. The encoded protein is CARRGGSSYNEQFF. Supplemented by reference TRBV9 and TRBJ2-1, the full variable domain reads DSGVTQTPKHLITATGQRVTLRCSPRSGDLSVYWYQQSLDQGLQFLIQYYNGEERAKGNILERFSAQQFPDLHSELNLSSLELGDSALYFCARRGGSSYNEQFFGPGTRLTVL.

The chain recombines TRBV2 with TRBJ1-2, with 7 nucleotides matching TRBD1. The V gene end was trimmed by 6 bases and the J gene end by 6 bases; junction bases not matched to a gene: 16. This CDR3 is built from 16 residues. Germline lookup yields CDR1 SNHLY and CDR2 FYNNEI. CDR3 in amino acids: CASSPQGVVFKDGYTF. CDR3 in DNA: TGTGCCAGCAGCCCCCAGGGGGTAGTTTTTAAGGATGGCTACACCTTC.

This rearrangement joins TRBV12-3 or TRBV12-4 to TRBJ1-4; D not certain. The V gene lost 6 bases and the J gene lost 7 bases, with 6 bases spanning the gap. CDR3 length: 11 amino acids. The CDR3, as DNA: TGTGCCAGCAGACGGAGTGAAAAACTGTTTTTT. This codes for CASRRSEKLFF.

DNA of the CDR3: TGTGCCCTCCCCGTCGGCAATCAGCCCCAGCATTTT. This gives the protein CALPVGNQPQHF. V and J are TRBV19 and TRBJ1-5; D not resolved. The CDR3 is made up of 12 amino acids. The V and J ends lost 11 bases and 2 bases respectively, with 10 bases between them. Germline CDR1 is LNHDA and CDR2 is SQIVND (reference sequence).

The chain's CDR3 is CASRFDRGVAGYTF. The CDR3 DNA follows: TGTGCCAGCAGGTTCGACAGGGGAGTGGCTGGCTACACCTTC. The chain couples TRBV2 to TRBJ1-2; 8 positions agree with TRBD1. Germline lookup yields CDR1 SNHLY and CDR2 FYNNEI. The CDR3 spans 14 residues. The trim removed 6 bases at V and 7 bases at J, leaving 10 bases unmatched.

The chain uses TRBV5-8 and TRBJ2-5; a weak D match, TRBD2 (5 bases). Germline-derived CDR1 and CDR2 are SGHTS and YDEGEE. The CDR3 spans 16 residues. V was clipped by 4 bases and J by 3 bases, with 19 bases between them. In DNA, the CDR3 is TGTGCCAGCAGCCGCCCTCCGGGGTTCGGCAAAGAGACCCAGTACTTC. This translates into CASSRPPGFGKETQYF.

This clone was seen only once. The genes are TRBV29-1 and TRBJ1-1, with D unclear. In germline, CDR1 is SQVTM, CDR2 ANQGSEA. V lost 8 bases and J lost 4, with 23 bases in between. The CDR3 is 15 amino acids. CDR3 DNA: TGCAGCCCGATACTCCTCCGGGAGGGCGGCACTGAAGCTTTCTTT. This translates into CSPILLREGGTEAFF.

The chain carries TRBV3-1 (or the pseudogene TRBV3-2) and TRBJ1-5; D is uncertain. Germline-derived CDR1 and CDR2 are LGHDT and YNNKEL (reference sequence). Trimming left V 3 bases short and J 6 bases short, with 18 bases between. This CDR3 is built from 16 residues. DNA for the CDR3: TGTGCCAGCAGCCACTCTCGGAGGGCTGGGAGTCAGCCCCAGCATTTT. This translates into CASSHSRRAGSQPQHF.

Here the CDR3 DNA reads TGTGCCAGCAGCCAAGACGAACAGGGGGATGAGCAGTTCTTC. Protein product: CASSQDEQGDEQFF. The gene calls are TRBV4-2 and TRBJ2-1; 8 bases match TRBD1. V was clipped by 0 bases and J by 8 bases; unmatched bases: 3. CDR3 size: 14 residues. The germline V gene encodes CDR1 LGHNA and CDR2 YNFKEQ.

The genes are TRBV28 and TRBJ2-5; D unresolved. There are 12 residues in the CDR3. The germline V and J ends were trimmed by 8 bases and 5 bases, with 12 bases remaining between them. The germline gives CDR1 MDHEN, CDR2 SYDVKM. The CDR3 coding sequence is TGTGCCAGCTCGACACCTCTGGAGACCCAGTACTTC. Translated: CASSTPLETQYF. The full variable domain, in which reference TRBV28 and TRBJ2-5 provide the parts outside the CDR3, is DVKVTQSSRYLVKRTGEKVFLECVQDMDHENMFWYRQDPGLGLRLIYFSYDVKMKEKGDIPEGYSVSREKKERFSLILESASTNQTSMYLCASSTPLETQYFGPGTRLLVL.

V gene TRBV19 combines with J gene TRBJ2-2; 14 bases agree with TRBD2. This CDR3 comprises 18 residues. Germline trimming cut 7 bases from V and 3 bases from J; bases unmatched to any gene: 10. From germline, CDR1 is LNHDA and CDR2 SQIVND (reference sequence). The chain's CDR3 is CASMGLTSGRAYTGELFF. CDR3 nucleotides: TGTGCCAGTATGGGGCTGACTAGCGGGAGGGCCTACACCGGGGAGCTGTTTTTT.

V usage is TRBV5-1 and J usage is TRBJ2-5; no clear D. There are 12 residues in the CDR3. CDR1 SGHRS and CDR2 YFSETQ come from the germline V gene. V dropped 5 bases and J dropped 5 bases, with 10 bases sitting between them. CDR3 protein: CASSSPGETQYF. The CDR3 DNA sequence: TGCGCCAGCAGTTCCCCTGGCGAGACCCAGTACTTC.

The rearrangement links TRBV6-5 to TRBJ2-7; D perhaps matches TRBD2 (7 bases). CDR1 is MNHEY, CDR2 SVGAGI, per germline. The CDR3 runs 12 residues. Trimming removed 2 bases from V and 7 bases from J, with 9 bases in between. The CDR3 loop is CASSYRGGEQYF. In DNA form, the CDR3 reads TGTGCCAGCAGTTACAGGGGGGGAGAGCAGTACTTC.

This chain joins TRBV7-2 and TRBJ2-4; 7 nucleotides agree with TRBD1. This CDR3 has 15 residues. Looked up from germline, CDR1 is SGHTA and CDR2 is FQGNSA. Trimming took 4 bases from V and 4 from J; bases not matched to a gene: 7. Written as DNA, the CDR3 is TGTGCCAGCAGCTCATCCCACAGGGGAAAAAACATTCAGTACTTC. Encoded protein: CASSSSHRGKNIQYF.

The rearrangement joins TRBV7-3 to TRBJ2-1; unclear D gene. Germline CDR1 and CDR2: SGHTA and FQGTGA. The CDR3 has 17 amino acids. V lost 3 bases and J 1 base, leaving 16 bases between the germline ends. The CDR3 DNA is TGTGCCAGCAGCTTTGACCCAATACTATATTCCTACAATGAGCAGTTCTTC. Its protein is CASSFDPILYSYNEQFF.

This clone was observed a single time. The V call is TRBV5-1, the J call TRBJ2-1; 10 bases align to TRBD2. CDR3 length equals 17 residues. Germline-derived CDR1 and CDR2 are SGHRS and YFSETQ. J was trimmed by 7 bases and V by 2 bases; bases with no gene match: 12. The CDR3 here is CASSFGFLAGVGNEQFF. CDR3 sequence (DNA): TGCGCCAGCAGCTTCGGTTTTCTAGCGGGAGTAGGGAATGAGCAGTTCTTC.

This chain links TRBV5-1 with TRBJ1-4; D call uncertain. The CDR3 has 14 amino acids. Trimming removed 4 bases from V and 4 bases from J, with 11 bases in between. CDR1 is SGHRS and CDR2 is YFSETQ in the germline V gene. In DNA form, the CDR3 reads TGCGCCAGCAGCCCCCTGGGCAGTAATGAAAAACTGTTTTTT. Protein sequence: CASSPLGSNEKLFF.

V is TRBV2 and J is TRBJ1-2; D unclear. The CDR3 runs to 11 residues. Trimming cost V 9 bases and J 9 bases, with 14 bases left between them. Per germline, CDR1 SNHLY and CDR2 FYNNEI. DNA for the CDR3: TGTGCCAGTACGGAGGTTTCCAGCTACACCTTC. Protein: CASTEVSSYTF.

In DNA, the CDR3 is TGTGCCAGCAGCGAGGGGGGGACTAGTGACTACAATGAGCAGTTCTTC. Amino acid sequence: CASSEGGTSDYNEQFF. V is TRBV9 and J is TRBJ2-1; 8 bases match TRBD2. The ends lost 3 bases at V and 3 bases at J; junction bases unmatched: 8. Germline V lookup: CDR1 SGDLS, CDR2 YYNGEE. This CDR3 has 16 residues.

J is TRBJ1-5 and V is TRBV28; D is ambiguous. Per the germline V gene, CDR1 is MDHEN and CDR2 is SYDVKM. The length of the CDR3 is 13 residues. V shed 3 bases and J shed 1 base, with 4 bases lying between them. CDR3 sequence (DNA): TGTGCCAGCAGTTTCGAGAGCAATCAGCCCCAGCATTTT. It encodes CASSFESNQPQHF.

The rearrangement joins TRBV15 to TRBJ1-2, with 8 nucleotides matching TRBD1. The CDR3 is made up of 15 amino acids. The J segment lost 8 bases and the V segment lost 1 base, leaving 9 bases of the junction unmatched. CDR1 is LNHNV, CDR2 YYDKDF, per germline (reference sequence). The CDR3 here is CATSRGGRGQQGYTF. The CDR3 DNA follows: TGTGCCACCAGCAGAGGGGGCAGGGGGCAGCAGGGCTACACCTTC.

The rearrangement links TRBV24-1 to TRBJ2-5, with TRBD2 matching 9 bases. Germline CDR1 KGHDR, CDR2 SFDVKD. The CDR3 loop spans 17 amino acids. Trimming at V came to 4 bases and at J to 5 bases, leaving 13 bases not matched to a gene. CDR3 DNA: TGTGCCACCAGTGACCCCCTAGGCGGGAGGGCCGGGGAGACCCAGTACTTC. This translates into CATSDPLGGRAGETQYF.

The rearrangement links TRBV5-1 to TRBJ2-2, with D perhaps TRBD1 (5 bases). The length of the CDR3 is 16 residues. Germline assignment: CDR1 SGHRS and CDR2 YFSETQ. Trimming cost V 5 bases and J 0 bases, with 14 bases left between them. The CDR3 sequence: CASSLRQLANTGELFF. CDR3 in DNA: TGCGCCAGCAGTCTTCGACAGCTCGCGAACACCGGGGAGCTGTTTTTT.

The V call is TRBV27, the J call TRBJ2-3; 11 positions match TRBD2. Germline assignment: CDR1 MNHEY and CDR2 SMNVEV (reference sequence). The CDR3 spans 16 residues. J lost 9 bases, V lost 2 bases, and 10 bases had no gene match. The CDR3 spells CASSLGPSGRRDTQYF. CDR3 sequence (DNA): TGTGCCAGCAGTTTAGGTCCTAGCGGGAGGAGAGACACGCAGTATTTT.

This sequence joins TRBV6-5 and TRBJ1-5; 7 bases are shared with TRBD1. The trim removed 6 bases at V and 0 bases at J, leaving 2 bases unmatched. CDR1 MNHEY and CDR2 SVGAGI come from the germline V gene. CDR3 size: 14 residues. The CDR3: CASRQGISNQPQHF. For the CDR3, the DNA is TGTGCCAGCAGACAGGGGATTAGCAATCAGCCCCAGCATTTT.

This chain uses TRBV7-2 with TRBJ1-4; weak D call: TRBD1 (6 bases). The CDR3 runs 15 residues. CDR1 SGHTA and CDR2 FQGNSA come from the germline V gene. Trimming pared 5 bases from V and 7 bases from J, leaving 17 bases between. In DNA, the CDR3 is TGTGCCAGCAGCCCAGGGACAAGTCGCGGTGAAAAACTGTTTTTT. This encodes CASSPGTSRGEKLFF.

The chain has TRBV18 and TRBJ2-3; D is perhaps TRBD2 (6 bases). The germline V gene has CDR1 KGHSH and CDR2 LQKENI. Trimming stripped 0 bases from V and 2 bases from J, with 15 bases between. The CDR3 sequence is 17 residues long. The CDR3 DNA follows: TGTGCCAGCTCACCACCGATAAGGAGGGAGGACACAGATACGCAGTATTTT. Translating gives CASSPPIRREDTDTQYF.